This entry lists 27 T cell receptor beta chains sequenced from one sample in a study of Tregs in tolerant kidney transplant recipients. TCRdb's table, derived via immunoSEQ multiplex PCR, lists solely in-frame clones and lacks some. This table lists 50,000 or so clones. The sequenced sample was CD4+ T cells from blood, obtained before the transplant. The receptors derive from a human donor who received a combined kidney and bone marrow transplant.

In the case of this clone: The read halts 3 residues ahead of the CDR3 end, with the missing end drawn from the germline J gene. The chain employs TRBV6-1 and TRBJ2-1; TRBD2 might be the D (7 bases). The CDR3 spans 15 residues. V was clipped by 0 bases and J by 6 bases, with 12 bases between them. CDR1 is MNHNS and CDR2 is SASEGT in the germline V gene. The CDR3 region is CASSEARGGLNEQFF. Partial CDR3 DNA: TGTGCCAGCAGTGAAGCGAGGGGGGGGCTCAATGAG.

On this clone itself: The CDR3 goes on 3 residues after the read ends, and that part is filled in from the germline J gene. The chain recombines TRBV29-1 with TRBJ1-5, with TRBD1 matching 7 bases. The CDR3 spans 15 residues. Looked up from germline, CDR1 is SQVTM and CDR2 is ANQGSEA. Losses at the gene ends were 5 bases for V and 5 bases for J; bases not matched to a gene: 12. The CDR3 DNA, read in part, is TGCAGCGTTAAAGGGCCAGGGGGAATGGATCAGCCC. Translating it yields CSVKGPGGMDQP. The entire CDR3 is CSVKGPGGMDQPQHF.

As for this clone: The sequence runs out 3 residues before the end of the CDR3; the remainder is reconstructed from the germline J gene. This chain uses TRBV7-2 with TRBJ2-1; the match to TRBD1 covers 7 bases. This CDR3 comprises 14 residues. The V gene end was trimmed by 6 bases and the J gene end by 6 bases; junction bases not matched to a gene: 8. Germline CDR1 and CDR2: SGHTA and FQGNSA. CDR3 amino acids: CASSREGASNEQFF. Partial CDR3 DNA: TGTGCCAGCAGTCGTGAGGGGGCTAGCAATGAG.

Comments on this clone: The read terminates 3 residues ahead of where the CDR3 ends, so the germline J gene completes it. This chain connects TRBV20-1 to TRBJ1-5; tentative D call: TRBD1 (6 bases). CDR1 is DFQATT, CDR2 SNEGSKA, per germline (reference sequence). The CDR3 is 18 residues long. The V end lost 0 bases, the J end lost 6 bases, and 24 bases lay between the germline ends. The part of the CDR3 DNA that was read is TGCAGTGCTAGAGATAGTAGAGGCGGCAGGGGATCCGGTCAGCCC. The encoded protein is CSARDSRGGRGSGQP. The full CDR3 reads CSARDSRGGRGSGQPQHF.

Details on this clone: Coverage ceases 3 residues before the CDR3 finishes, and the germline J gene fills in the end. The chain carries TRBV28 and TRBJ2-3; D is unclear. CDR3 length equals 14 residues. From germline, CDR1 is MDHEN and CDR2 SYDVKM. Trimming cost V 4 bases and J 6 bases, with 14 bases left between them. Incomplete CDR3 DNA: TGTGCCAGCAGTTCTCGACCGGAAGGGGATACG. Translated, it gives CASSSRPEGDT. The full CDR3 is CASSSRPEGDTQYF.

As to this clone: The read ends 3 residues early relative to the CDR3; the germline J gene fills the gap. The chain links TRBV2 to TRBJ1-2; 8 positions match TRBD1. Per germline, CDR1 SNHLY and CDR2 FYNNEI. This CDR3 spans 15 amino acids. Trimming removed 5 bases from V and 6 bases from J; junction bases left unmatched: 11. The sequenced CDR3 bases are TGTGCCAGCAGTTATGCGCCAGGGGGCGCAAATGGC. Amino acid sequence: CASSYAPGGANG. In full, the CDR3 reads CASSYAPGGANGYTF. The full variable domain, its missing parts supplied by reference TRBV2 and TRBJ1-2, is EPEVTQTPSHQVTQMGQEVILRCVPISNHLYFYWYRQILGQKVEFLVSFYNNEISEKSEIFDDQFSVERPDGSNFTLKIRSTKLEDSAMYFCASSYAPGGANGYTFGSGTRLTVV.

In regard to this clone: The sequence runs out 3 residues before the end of the CDR3; the remainder is reconstructed from the germline J gene. J is TRBJ1-1 and V is TRBV7-8; no definite D call. Germline V gene data show CDR1 as SGHVS and CDR2 as FQNEAQ. Deletions cut 0 bases from V and 0 bases from J, with 8 bases between. The CDR3 sequence is 15 residues long. The CDR3: CASSLARHLNTEAFF. CDR3 DNA, as far as it was read: TGTGCCAGCAGCTTAGCGCGACACCTGAACACTGAA.

In regard to this clone: Sequencing ends 3 residues short of the CDR3 end; the germline J gene provides the rest. The same CDR3 can be traced to other DNA sequences in this sample. This chain uses TRBV7-9 with TRBJ2-3; tentatively, D is TRBD1 (5 bases). The ends were cut back, 1 base at V and 2 bases at J, with 10 bases in the middle. Germline assignment: CDR1 SEHNR and CDR2 FQNEAQ (reference sequence). The CDR3 sequence is 15 residues long. The covered CDR3 bases are TGTGCCAGCAGCTTAGGGCAGGGATTCACAGATACG. This encodes CASSLGQGFTDT. The entire CDR3 protein reads CASSLGQGFTDTQYF.

On this clone itself: The sequenced fragment ends 3 residues before the CDR3 boundary, so the rest is inferred from the germline J gene. The rearrangement joins TRBV7-2 to TRBJ2-7; tentative D call: TRBD1 (5 bases). CDR1 and CDR2 (germline): SGHTA, FQGNSA. The CDR3 has 15 residues. The V end was cut by 1 base, the J end by 3 bases, with 13 bases between. CDR3: CASSLVPGIGYEQYF. The sequenced CDR3 bases are TGTGCCAGCAGCTTAGTCCCAGGGATTGGCTACGAG. Together with reference TRBV7-2 and TRBJ2-7, the CDR3 gives the full variable domain: GAGVSQSPSNKVTEKGKDVELRCDPISGHTALYWYRQSLGQGLEFLIYFQGNSAPDKSGLPSDRFSAERTGGSVSTLTIQRTQQEDSAVYLCASSLVPGIGYEQYFGPGTRLTVT.

Turning to this clone: The read finishes 3 residues shy of the CDR3 end, and the germline J gene is used to complete it. V usage is TRBV29-1 and J usage is TRBJ2-2, with 9 nucleotides matching TRBD2. CDR3 length: 14 amino acids. V lost 7 bases and J lost 5; bases outside the gene matches: 8. Germline V gene data show CDR1 as SQVTM and CDR2 as ANQGSEA. The part of the CDR3 DNA that was read is TGCAGCGCCCATAGCGGGAGAGGGACCGGGGAG. It encodes CSAHSGRGTGE. The CDR3, in full, reads CSAHSGRGTGELFF.

With regard to this clone: From the germline J gene comes the end of the CDR3, since the read stops 3 residues before it. The chain recombines TRBV29-1 with TRBJ1-2; possible D gene TRBD1, 6 bases. CDR1 is SQVTM, CDR2 ANQGSEA, per germline. Trimming stripped 5 bases from V and 2 bases from J, with 9 bases between. The CDR3 loop spans 12 amino acids. The CDR3 sequence: CSVSTGNYGYTF. The CDR3 bases that were read are TGCAGCGTTTCTACAGGGAACTATGGC.

About this clone itself: The read halts 3 residues ahead of the CDR3 end, with the missing end drawn from the germline J gene. This chain links TRBV7-9 with TRBJ1-1; no definite D call. Trimming took off 6 bases at V and 0 bases at J, with 14 bases between the two ends. Germline V gene lookup returns CDR1 SEHNR and CDR2 FQNEAQ (reference sequence). This CDR3 contains 15 residues. The CDR3 sequence is CASSSNQALNTEAFF. CDR3 DNA, as far as it was read: TGTGCCAGCAGTTCGAACCAGGCCCTGAACACTGAA.

Turning to this clone: The read gets to within 3 residues of the CDR3 end, and the germline J gene fills in the rest. The chain combines TRBV2 with TRBJ1-2; D unresolved. The length of the CDR3 is 15 residues. The V gene's germline CDR1 is SNHLY and CDR2 FYNNEI. Trimming removed 7 bases from V and 4 bases from J, with 19 bases in between. CDR3 DNA (partial): TGTGCCAGCACTCTTTTGGCAGGAGGAAGCTATGGC. This gives the protein CASTLLAGGSYG. The entire CDR3 reads CASTLLAGGSYGYTF.

Concerning this clone itself: The read halts 3 residues ahead of the CDR3 end, with the missing end drawn from the germline J gene. V and J are TRBV30 and TRBJ1-1; possibly TRBD1 for D (6 bases). This CDR3 is 13 amino acids long. The germline gives CDR1 GTSNPN, CDR2 SVGIG (reference sequence). The sequenced CDR3 bases are TGTGCCTGGGTGACCCCAACAGGGAGGGGA. Translated, it gives CAWVTPTGRG. The whole CDR3 is CAWVTPTGRGAFF.

CDR3 region: CASSFGGDTGELFF. The CDR3 DNA, read in part, is TGCGCCAGCAGCTTTGGGGGGGACACCGGGGAG. The chain has TRBV5-1 and TRBJ2-2, with 7 bases matching TRBD2. The DNA ends 3 residues before the CDR3 does, and the rest of the CDR3 is filled in from the germline J gene. The trim removed 2 bases at V and 3 bases at J, leaving 1 base unmatched. The CDR3 runs 14 residues. CDR1 is SGHRS, CDR2 YFSETQ, per germline.

A remark on this clone: Coverage ceases 3 residues before the CDR3 finishes, and the germline J gene fills in the end. The chain has TRBV7-8 and TRBJ1-1; a possible D gene is TRBD1 (5 bases). The CDR3 is 14 residues long. Trimming removed 1 base at V and 0 bases at J, with 6 bases between. The germline V gene has CDR1 SGHVS and CDR2 FQNEAQ. Partial CDR3 DNA: TGTGCCAGCAGCTTAGGACAGATGAACACTGAA. Translated: CASSLGQMNTE. The whole CDR3 is CASSLGQMNTEAFF.

A word on this clone: Read data end 3 residues before the CDR3 end; the end is taken from the germline J gene. The chain combines TRBV7-6 with TRBJ1-6; D is undetermined. Germline lookup yields CDR1 SGHVS and CDR2 FNYEAQ. The CDR3 covers 15 residues. The CDR3 here is CASSLRPEADVPLHF. The CDR3 DNA, read in part, is TGTGCCAGCAGCTTACGTCCCGAGGCTGATGTGCCC.

Comment on this clone: The read gets to within 3 residues of the CDR3 end, and the germline J gene fills in the rest. The J gene is TRBJ1-5, the V gene TRBV2, with a tentative D call TRBD1 (5 bases). Trimming shortened V by 5 bases and J by 0 bases, and 11 bases separated the two germline ends. This CDR3 is 15 amino acids long. Germline loops: CDR1 SNHLY, CDR2 FYNNEI. CDR3 residues: CASSTDSYSNQPQHF. The sequenced part of the CDR3 DNA is TGTGCCAGCAGTACTGACAGCTATAGCAATCAGCCC.

Points on this clone: Read coverage stops 3 residues before the CDR3 terminus; the germline J gene supplies the remainder. The chain recombines TRBV6-2 or TRBV6-3 with TRBJ2-1, with D maybe TRBD1 (5 bases). Trimming left V 7 bases short and J 2 bases short, with 12 bases between. Germline V gene lookup returns CDR1 MNHEY and CDR2 SVGEGT. The CDR3 loop spans 14 amino acids. CDR3 sequence: CASNTGHTYNEQFF. The covered CDR3 bases are TGTGCCAGCAACACTGGACATACCTACAATGAG.

Notes on this clone: The read ends 3 residues shy of where the CDR3 ends; the end is completed using the germline J gene. The V call is TRBV7-2, the J call TRBJ1-2; D is possibly TRBD1 (5 bases). V dropped 5 bases and J dropped 7 bases, with 11 bases sitting between them. The length of the CDR3 is 12 residues. CDR1 and CDR2 (germline): SGHTA, FQGNSA. The CDR3 DNA, read in part, is TGTGCCAGCAGCCCCGCGCAGGGTGGC. This sequence encodes CASSPAQGG. The full CDR3 reads CASSPAQGGYTF. Full variable domain (rest looked up from reference TRBV7-2 and TRBJ1-2): GAGVSQSPSNKVTEKGKDVELRCDPISGHTALYWYRQSLGQGLEFLIYFQGNSAPDKSGLPSDRFSAERTGGSVSTLTIQRTQQEDSAVYLCASSPAQGGYTFGSGTRLTVV.

As to this clone: The CDR3 end is not reached by the read, which stops 3 residues before it; the germline J gene fills it in. This rearrangement joins TRBV5-5 to TRBJ1-5; D possibly corresponds to TRBD1 (5 bases). The CDR3 has 14 amino acids. V was shortened by 6 bases and J by 6 bases, with 16 bases between the two germline ends. Germline V gene lookup returns CDR1 SGHKS and CDR2 YYEKEE (reference sequence). The CDR3 bases that were read are TGTGCCAGCATTGCATATCCTAGGGGTCAGCCC. Amino acid sequence: CASIAYPRGQP. The entire CDR3 protein reads CASIAYPRGQPQHF.

For this clone: The observed sequence ends 3 residues before the CDR3 terminus, with the missing tail filled in from the germline J gene. The J gene is TRBJ2-3, the V gene TRBV4-2; 10 bases agree with TRBD2. CDR1 and CDR2 from the germline V gene are LGHNA and YNFKEQ. The CDR3 covers 19 residues. J gave up 0 bases and V 4 bases, and 13 bases lay outside the gene matches. The CDR3 spells CASSPKGSGRKGSTDTQYF. CDR3 bases read: TGTGCCAGCAGCCCGAAGGGTAGCGGGAGGAAGGGGAGCACAGATACG.

With regard to this clone: The sequenced fragment ends 3 residues before the CDR3 boundary, so the rest is inferred from the germline J gene. The gene calls are TRBV7-6 and TRBJ2-7; D possibly corresponds to TRBD1 (6 bases). V gave up 5 bases and J gave up 0 bases, with 23 bases separating them. CDR3 length: 18 residues. Germline CDR1 is SGHVS and CDR2 is FNYEAQ. Here the CDR3 reads CASSLRGSPGVGSYEQYF. The CDR3 DNA, read in part, is TGTGCCAGCAGCCTCAGGGGCAGCCCAGGGGTGGGCTCCTACGAG.

In regard to this clone: The read halts 3 residues ahead of the CDR3 end, with the missing end drawn from the germline J gene. The chain couples TRBV7-2 to TRBJ2-5; unclear D gene. The CDR3 is made up of 14 amino acids. Deletions cut 1 base from V and 0 bases from J, with 6 bases between. Germline CDR1 reads SGHTA; CDR2 reads FQGNSA. Here the CDR3 reads CASSLGLYQETQYF. The sequenced part of the CDR3 DNA is TGTGCCAGCAGCTTAGGGCTGTACCAAGAGACC. The entire variable domain, with the rest obtained from reference TRBV7-2 and TRBJ2-5, is as follows: GAGVSQSPSNKVTEKGKDVELRCDPISGHTALYWYRQSLGQGLEFLIYFQGNSAPDKSGLPSDRFSAERTGGSVSTLTIQRTQQEDSAVYLCASSLGLYQETQYFGPGTRLLVL.

A word on this clone: The DNA ends 3 residues before the CDR3 does, and the rest of the CDR3 is filled in from the germline J gene. J is TRBJ2-7 and V is TRBV7-9; no clear D. The CDR3 sequence is 13 residues long. Between the trimmed V and J ends, which lost 3 bases and 2 bases, there was a span of 8 bases. The V gene's germline CDR1 is SEHNR and CDR2 FQNEAQ (reference sequence). This CDR3 reads CASSFGQAYEQYF. The CDR3 bases that were read are TGTGCCAGCAGCTTCGGTCAGGCCTACGAG. Combining the CDR3 with reference TRBV7-9 and TRBJ2-7 gives the whole variable domain DTGVSQNPRHKITKRGQNVTFRCDPISEHNRLYWYRQTLGQGPEFLTYFQNEAQLEKSRLLSDRFSAERPKGSFSTLEIQRTEQGDSAMYLCASSFGQAYEQYFGPGTRLTVT.

A note on this clone: Read data end 3 residues before the CDR3 end; the end is taken from the germline J gene. V is TRBV6-1 and J is TRBJ2-7; the match to TRBD1 covers 7 bases. The CDR3 is made up of 14 amino acids. The germline V gene has CDR1 MNHNS and CDR2 SASEGT. Trimming at V came to 6 bases and at J to 2 bases, leaving 7 bases not matched to a gene. CDR3 sequence: CASREQGSTYEQYF. The covered CDR3 bases are TGTGCCAGCAGGGAACAGGGGTCTACCTACGAG.

Notes on this clone: The read finishes 3 residues shy of the CDR3 end, and the germline J gene is used to complete it. The V call is TRBV19, the J call TRBJ1-2, with 7 bases matching TRBD1. J lost 4 bases, V lost 6 bases, and 11 bases had no gene match. The CDR3 is 15 residues long. From germline, CDR1 is LNHDA and CDR2 SQIVND (reference sequence). The DNA read from the CDR3 is TGTGCCAGTAGAGTAGGGGGCGAGAGGATCTATGGC. As protein: CASRVGGERIYG. The CDR3 in full is CASRVGGERIYGYTF. Based on the CDR3 plus reference TRBV19 and TRBJ1-2, the full variable domain is DGGITQSPKYLFRKEGQNVTLSCEQNLNHDAMYWYRQDPGQGLRLIYYSQIVNDFQKGDIAEGYSVSREKKESFPLTVTSAQKNPTAFYLCASRVGGERIYGYTFGSGTRLTVV.